The 32 T cell receptor beta chains presented below share a single source sample, sequenced in a study of identical twins. TCRdb redid the calling of the 5' RACE reads with MiXCR, one entry per CDR3 protein. In the table there are approximately 190,000 distinct CDR3 sequences, about 15% of which are singletons. This sample was shared with a second study, whose subject was T cells expressing NK-cell markers.

Sequenced material: CD8+ T cells sorted from blood. The source of these receptors is a woman between 18 and 29 years old in good health.

The chain recombines TRBV9 with TRBJ2-2; no definite D call. CDR3 size: 14 residues. Germline V gene data show CDR1 as SGDLS and CDR2 as YYNGEE. The V and J ends lost 0 bases and 6 bases respectively, with 9 bases between them. The CDR3 reads CASSVVEGSGELFF. The CDR3 DNA sequence: TGTGCCAGCAGCGTAGTCGAAGGATCCGGGGAGCTGTTTTTT.

The CDR3 protein is CASSQDTSGSITGELFF. The CDR3 DNA reads TGCGCCAGCAGCCAAGATACTAGCGGGAGTATCACCGGGGAGCTGTTTTTT. The chain recombines TRBV4-3 with TRBJ2-2; 11 bases are a match to TRBD2. V lost 0 bases to trimming and J lost 4 bases; unmatched junction nucleotides: 4. Germline V gives CDR1 LGHNA, CDR2 YSLEER. There are 17 residues in the CDR3.

The V call is TRBV7-2, the J call TRBJ1-1; D is perhaps TRBD1 (6 bases). The V gene lost 5 bases and the J gene lost 3 bases, with 16 bases spanning the gap. Germline CDR1 is SGHTA and CDR2 is FQGNSA. The CDR3 is made up of 15 amino acids. CDR3 bases: TGTGCCAGCAGCCCGATGGGGGCACAGTACACTGAAGCTTTCTTT. Encoded protein: CASSPMGAQYTEAFF.

The rearrangement uses TRBV7-9 and TRBJ2-1, with D maybe TRBD2 (7 bases). The CDR3 extends over 17 amino acids. In germline, CDR1 is SEHNR, CDR2 FQNEAQ (reference sequence). Trimming took off 5 bases at V and 0 bases at J, with 17 bases between the two ends. For the CDR3, the DNA is TGTGCCAGCAGCGCGACGGGCGGGGGCAACTCCTACAATGAGCAGTTCTTC. It yields the protein CASSATGGGNSYNEQFF. The variable domain in full, with the rest retrieved from reference TRBV7-9 and TRBJ2-1, is DTGVSQNPRHKITKRGQNVTFRCDPISEHNRLYWYRQTLGQGPEFLTYFQNEAQLEKSRLLSDRFSAERPKGSFSTLEIQRTEQGDSAMYLCASSATGGGNSYNEQFFGPGTRLTVL.

In its sample, this clonotype was seen a few times. The chain joins TRBV12-3 or TRBV12-4 to TRBJ2-5; tentative D call: TRBD2 (7 bases). Trimming removed 5 bases at V and 3 bases at J, with 10 bases between. There are 13 residues in the CDR3. As DNA, the CDR3 is TGTGCCAGCAGTGGGGGGGCAGAAGAGACCCAGTACTTC. Amino acids: CASSGGAEETQYF.

The chain links TRBV7-8 to TRBJ2-3, with TRBD2 matching over 8 bases. The CDR3 runs to 16 residues. V was pared by 2 bases and J by 3 bases, with 7 bases of the junction left unmatched. CDR1 SGHVS and CDR2 FQNEAQ come from the germline V gene. The CDR3: CASSLMAGGRTDTQYF. CDR3 sequence (DNA): TGTGCCAGCAGCTTAATGGCGGGAGGAAGGACAGATACGCAGTATTTT.

V gene TRBV10-2 combines with J gene TRBJ2-6, with D unclear. Germline loops: CDR1 WSHSY, CDR2 SAAADI. V lost 10 bases and J lost 4, with 8 bases in between. The length of the CDR3 is 12 residues. The CDR3 protein is CATLSGANVLTF. The CDR3 bases are TGCGCCACCCTGTCCGGGGCCAACGTCCTGACTTTC.

The chain recombines TRBV11-2 with TRBJ2-1; 13 bases agree with TRBD2. Trimming at V came to 1 base and at J to 8 bases, leaving 8 bases not matched to a gene. The CDR3 length is 17 residues. The V gene's germline CDR1 is SGHAT and CDR2 FQNNGV. The CDR3 DNA sequence: TGTGCCAGCAGCTTAGCCCCCGGGACTAGCGGGATCCATGAGCAGTTCTTC. Translating it yields CASSLAPGTSGIHEQFF.

About this clonotype: At one end, the junction sequence differs from germline, possibly due to a read error. The chain combines TRBV12-5 with TRBJ2-7, with TRBD2 matching 12 bases. Germline V gives CDR1 LGHNT, CDR2 FRNRAP. CDR3 size: 16 residues. This chain's CDR3 is CVSGFRLAGVHYEQYF. CDR3 DNA: TGTGTTAGTGGTTTCCGACTAGCGGGAGTCCACTACGAGCAGTACTTC.

This clonotype was detected a few times. The J gene is TRBJ1-1, the V gene TRBV27; D may be TRBD1 (5 bases). Germline lookup yields CDR1 MNHEY and CDR2 SMNVEV (reference sequence). The CDR3 has 15 amino acids. Trimming removed 0 bases from V and 7 bases from J, with 15 bases in between. CDR3 protein: CASSLSGALEGEAFF. The CDR3 nucleotides are TGTGCCAGCAGTTTATCCGGGGCGCTAGAGGGTGAAGCTTTCTTT.

The chain combines TRBV4-2 with TRBJ1-1, with TRBD1 identical over 7 bases. The J segment lost 5 bases and the V segment lost 0 bases, leaving 3 bases of the junction unmatched. The CDR3 sequence is 14 residues long. Germline V gene sequence: CDR1 LGHNA, CDR2 YNFKEQ. The CDR3 nucleotides are TGTGCCAGCAGCCAAGAACAGGGGTTTACTGAAGCTTTCTTT. Encoded protein: CASSQEQGFTEAFF.

The table lists this clonotype with many counts. The chain uses TRBV5-1 and TRBJ2-2, with 8 bases identical to TRBD1. Germline CDR1 is SGHRS and CDR2 is YFSETQ. V gave up 4 bases and J gave up 7 bases; unmatched junction bases: 9. This CDR3 region has 15 residues. The CDR3 sequence: CASSPMTGEGGELFF. In nucleotides, the CDR3 is TGCGCCAGCAGCCCCATGACAGGGGAAGGCGGGGAGCTGTTTTTT.

In this sample, this clonotype turned up many times. The chain recombines TRBV5-6 with TRBJ2-1, with a possible D match to TRBD2 (6 bases). Germline CDR1 SGHDT, CDR2 YYEEEE. This CDR3 is 15 amino acids long. V lost 0 bases and J lost 4, with 11 bases in between. Here the CDR3 reads CASSLGGTAYNEQFF. In DNA form, the CDR3 reads TGTGCCAGCAGCTTGGGCGGGACGGCTTACAATGAGCAGTTCTTC.

As DNA, the CDR3 is TGTGCCACCAGCAAACCAGACAGGGGGCACGAGCAGTACTTC. Protein sequence: CATSKPDRGHEQYF. The V call is TRBV15, the J call TRBJ2-7, with TRBD1 matching over 10 bases. V trimming: 4 bases; J trimming: 5 bases; junction bases outside the gene matches: 5. The germline V gene encodes CDR1 LNHNV and CDR2 YYDKDF (reference sequence). The CDR3 spans 14 residues.

This clonotype was picked up many times. The chain employs TRBV12-3 or TRBV12-4 and TRBJ2-1, with 13 bases aligning to TRBD2. J was trimmed by 5 bases and V by 6 bases; bases with no gene match: 4. This CDR3 is built from 15 residues. The CDR3 DNA reads as TGTGCCAGCAGAGAGGGACTAGCGGGAAACAATGAGCAGTTCTTC. This codes for CASREGLAGNNEQFF.

Only a few counts were recorded for this clonotype. The DNA of the CDR3 is TGTGCCAGCAGTCCGCTAGCTGTAGAGGATAGGGGTTACAATGAGCAGTTCTTC. Its translation: CASSPLAVEDRGYNEQFF. V gene TRBV6-1 combines with J gene TRBJ2-1, with D perhaps matching TRBD1 or TRBD2 (5 bases each). Germline lookup yields CDR1 MNHNS and CDR2 SASEGT. V was clipped by 5 bases and J by 4 bases, with 24 bases between them. The CDR3 has 18 amino acids.

CDR3 nucleotide sequence: TGTGCCAGTAGTATTAGTCCCACGGCCGGGCAGTTCTTC. This codes for CASSISPTAGQFF. V is TRBV19 and J is TRBJ2-1; D not resolved. Trimming took off 3 bases at V and 12 bases at J, with 15 bases between the two ends. This CDR3 contains 13 residues. Germline V gene lookup returns CDR1 LNHDA and CDR2 SQIVND (reference sequence).

The chain links TRBV9 to TRBJ2-5; no clear D. V was clipped by 3 bases and J by 0 bases, with 6 bases between them. The CDR3 runs 13 residues. CDR1 is SGDLS and CDR2 is YYNGEE in the germline V gene. The CDR3 loop reads CASSADYQETQYF. DNA for the CDR3: TGTGCCAGCAGCGCCGACTACCAAGAGACCCAGTACTTC.

The chain links TRBV6-1 to TRBJ2-7; weak D call: TRBD2 (5 bases). The germline V gene encodes CDR1 MNHNS and CDR2 SASEGT. V gave up 0 bases and J gave up 4 bases, with 13 bases separating them. This CDR3 spans 15 amino acids. CDR3: CASSEALHPGYEQYF. The CDR3 DNA sequence: TGTGCCAGCAGTGAAGCGCTCCACCCGGGATACGAGCAGTACTTC.

The chain employs TRBV24-1 and TRBJ2-1; possibly TRBD2 for D (6 bases). Trimming left V 5 bases short and J 5 bases short, with 9 bases between. Germline V lookup: CDR1 KGHDR, CDR2 SFDVKD. CDR3 size: 13 residues. The CDR3 region has the DNA TGTGCCACCAGTGGGGACTGGAACAATGAGCAGTTCTTC. Its protein product is CATSGDWNNEQFF.

This clonotype was found once. J is TRBJ2-7 and V is TRBV5-6, with D perhaps being TRBD1 or TRBD2 (5 bases each). The germline V gene encodes CDR1 SGHDT and CDR2 YYEEEE. This CDR3 region has 13 residues. The V gene lost 4 bases and the J gene lost 5 bases, with 13 bases spanning the gap. The CDR3 DNA reads as TGTGCCAGCAGCCCTGGTGGGACGGACGAGCAGTACTTC. It is translated as CASSPGGTDEQYF. The full variable domain, its missing parts supplied by reference TRBV5-6 and TRBJ2-7, is DAGVTQSPTHLIKTRGQQVTLRCSPKSGHDTVSWYQQALGQGPQFIFQYYEEEERQRGNFPDRFSGHQFPNYSSELNVNALLLGDSALYLCASSPGGTDEQYFGPGTRLTVT.

This clonotype was observed a few times. The J gene is TRBJ2-1, the V gene TRBV20-1; D possibly matches TRBD1 or TRBD2 (5 bases each). Trimming left V 0 bases short and J 9 bases short, with 18 bases between. The germline V gene encodes CDR1 DFQATT and CDR2 SNEGSKA (reference sequence). This CDR3 is 15 amino acids long. CDR3: CSARDPQGQRGEQFF. The CDR3 region has the DNA TGCAGTGCTAGAGACCCCCAGGGCCAACGGGGTGAGCAGTTCTTC.

This clonotype was seen ten or more times. This rearrangement joins TRBV7-9 to TRBJ2-1; no clear D. The CDR3 consists of 12 residues. V was cut by 1 base and J by 10 bases, with 8 bases left in between. Germline V CDR1 and CDR2: SEHNR, FQNEAQ (reference sequence). CDR3 DNA: TGTGCCAGCAGCTTAGGGCTTGCGGAGCAGTTCTTC. This codes for CASSLGLAEQFF.

The chain has TRBV5-5 and TRBJ1-6; D is unclear. The CDR3 has 14 residues. Trimming removed 2 bases from V and 3 bases from J, with 6 bases in between. Germline V gene lookup returns CDR1 SGHKS and CDR2 YYEKEE (reference sequence). The CDR3 protein is CASSFWGYNSPLHF. DNA for the CDR3: TGTGCCAGCAGCTTCTGGGGCTATAATTCACCCCTCCACTTT.

This clonotype came up a few times. The rearrangement uses TRBV7-9 and TRBJ2-5, with 8 bases that match TRBD1. CDR3 length equals 16 residues. Germline assignment: CDR1 SEHNR and CDR2 FQNEAQ (reference sequence). Trimming removed 5 bases from V and 3 bases from J; junction bases left unmatched: 11. CDR3: CASSDGQGELEETQYF. The CDR3 coding sequence is TGTGCCAGCAGCGACGGACAGGGAGAATTGGAAGAGACCCAGTACTTC.

The rearrangement links TRBV27 to TRBJ1-1, with D tentatively TRBD1 (5 bases). The germline V gene has CDR1 MNHEY and CDR2 SMNVEV (reference sequence). V dropped 2 bases and J dropped 3 bases, with 13 bases sitting between them. This CDR3 region has 15 residues. The CDR3 spells CASSLGSLGDTEAFF. DNA for the CDR3: TGTGCCAGCAGTTTAGGTTCCCTAGGGGACACTGAAGCTTTCTTT.

The chain recombines TRBV4-1 with TRBJ2-7, with 9 bases identical to TRBD1. This CDR3 spans 14 amino acids. CDR1 and CDR2 (germline): MGHRA, YSYEKL. Germline trimming cut 1 base from V and 6 bases from J; bases unmatched to any gene: 4. The CDR3 coding sequence is TGCGCCAGCAGCCAAGTCACAGGGGGCGGCGAGCAGTACTTC. This sequence encodes CASSQVTGGGEQYF.

This chain joins TRBV27 and TRBJ2-7; 8 bases map to TRBD2. The CDR3 sequence is 16 residues long. CDR1 MNHEY and CDR2 SMNVEV come from the germline V gene (reference sequence). The V gene end was trimmed by 6 bases and the J gene end by 4 bases; junction bases not matched to a gene: 14. Here the CDR3 DNA reads TGTGCCAGCAGATTACTATTAGCGGGAAGCGAATACGAGCAGTACTTC. Protein sequence: CASRLLLAGSEYEQYF.

The genes are TRBV7-2 and TRBJ2-1; either TRBD1 or TRBD2 may fit D (5 bases each). Trimming stripped 5 bases from V and 6 bases from J, with 14 bases between. Looked up from germline, CDR1 is SGHTA and CDR2 is FQGNSA. CDR3 length: 14 residues. The CDR3 loop reads CASSPRGGINEQFF. DNA of the CDR3: TGTGCCAGCAGCCCCCGTGGGGGAATCAATGAGCAGTTCTTC.

This clonotype occurred once. The gene calls are TRBV6-1 and TRBJ2-5; TRBD2 might be the D (6 bases). Germline CDR1 MNHNS, CDR2 SASEGT. The CDR3 is made up of 14 amino acids. V was pared by 5 bases and J by 5 bases, with 15 bases between. As DNA, the CDR3 is TGTGCCAGCAGTACGGCATTCGGAGGGGAGACCCAGTACTTC. Translation: CASSTAFGGETQYF.

This clonotype occurred many times. This chain links TRBV29-1 with TRBJ2-7; TRBD1 might be the D (7 bases). CDR3 length: 15 amino acids. Trimming pared 3 bases from V and 3 bases from J, leaving 18 bases between. Germline V gene lookup returns CDR1 SQVTM and CDR2 ANQGSEA. The CDR3 sequence: CSVEGLQGGLYEQYF. CDR3 DNA: TGCAGCGTTGAGGGGTTGCAGGGGGGACTCTACGAGCAGTACTTC.

This clonotype has a count of ten or more. The chain links TRBV7-8 to TRBJ1-2; the match to TRBD1 covers 7 bases. The trim removed 9 bases at V and 0 bases at J, leaving 7 bases unmatched. CDR3 length equals 14 residues. Looked up from germline, CDR1 is SGHVS and CDR2 is FQNEAQ. CDR3: CASLQGPANYGYTF. As DNA, the CDR3 is TGTGCCAGTTTACAGGGGCCAGCTAACTATGGCTACACCTTC.